Shown below are 5 T cell receptor beta chains from a single sample sequenced in a study of TIL therapy for anti-PD-1-resistant metastatic lung cancer (dated by TCRdb to about 2021). TCR beta CDR3 regions were amplified from genomic DNA with the immunoSEQ v3 hsTCRB kit using bias-controlled multiplex PCR. In TCRdb, the immuneACCESS table is reduced to in-frame sequences with V and J assigned. These tables do not hold every clone; where another copy was compared, an unresolved V gene accounts for under half, and the others remain unexplained. Within this sample are tens of thousands of clones, with around four fifths of them counted one time only. The ten largest clones represent under 7.5% of the sample. According to the study, the label for this sample's time point signals: pre-treatment sample, taken before nivolumab and TIL therapy. The material was blood, obtained at baseline. These receptors came from a person between 30 and 79 years old with non-small cell lung cancer.

The J gene is TRBJ1-1, the V gene TRBV7-9; D is possibly TRBD1 (5 bases). V was pared by 5 bases and J by 1 base, with 17 bases between. The germline V gene has CDR1 SEHNR and CDR2 FQNEAQ (reference sequence). This CDR3 is 16 amino acids long. The DNA for the CDR3 is TGTGCCAGCAGCCCAGACAGCTCCTACAGGAACACTGAAGCTTTCTTT. Protein sequence: CASSPDSSYRNTEAFF. Using reference TRBV7-9 and TRBJ1-1 for the parts outside the CDR3, the full variable domain is DTGVSQNPRHKITKRGQNVTFRCDPISEHNRLYWYRQTLGQGPEFLTYFQNEAQLEKSRLLSDRFSAERPKGSFSTLEIQRTEQGDSAMYLCASSPDSSYRNTEAFFGQGTRLTVV.

V usage is TRBV7-9 and J usage is TRBJ1-2; a possible D gene is TRBD1 (5 bases). Germline V gene sequence: CDR1 SEHNR, CDR2 FQNEAQ (reference sequence). V was shortened by 3 bases and J by 4 bases, with 15 bases between the two germline ends. The CDR3 loop spans 15 amino acids. The CDR3 is CASSFGRERAYGYTF. For the CDR3, the DNA is TGTGCCAGCAGCTTTGGCAGGGAAAGGGCCTATGGCTACACCTTC. Full variable domain (missing parts from reference TRBV7-9 and TRBJ1-2): DTGVSQNPRHKITKRGQNVTFRCDPISEHNRLYWYRQTLGQGPEFLTYFQNEAQLEKSRLLSDRFSAERPKGSFSTLEIQRTEQGDSAMYLCASSFGRERAYGYTFGSGTRLTVV.

This clone was seen a single time. The V call is TRBV5-1, the J call TRBJ2-7; TRBD2 aligns across 16 bases. With 4 bases clipped from V and 2 bases from J, the junction kept 12 bases outside the gene matches. This CDR3 is built from 19 residues. CDR1 and CDR2 from the germline V gene are SGHRS and YFSETQ. CDR3: CASSRTGTSGGAAAYEQYF. For the CDR3, the DNA is TGCGCCAGCAGCCGCACCGGGACTAGCGGGGGGGCCGCCGCCTACGAGCAGTACTTC.

This clone was seen more than once but under ten times. The chain links TRBV29-1 to TRBJ2-3; perhaps TRBD1 as D (6 bases). There are 14 residues in the CDR3. Germline V gene lookup returns CDR1 SQVTM and CDR2 ANQGSEA. Trimming removed 6 bases at V and 3 bases at J, with 16 bases between. DNA of the CDR3: TGCAGCGTCGGCAGGGGCCTCGGGACAGATACGCAGTATTTT. Translating it yields CSVGRGLGTDTQYF.

The chain has TRBV2 and TRBJ1-1, with D maybe TRBD1 (6 bases). CDR1 SNHLY and CDR2 FYNNEI come from the germline V gene. V gave up 11 bases and J gave up 2 bases, with 18 bases separating them. The CDR3 contains 14 residues. The CDR3 loop reads CAGGQTRINTEAFF. The CDR3 DNA reads as TGTGCCGGAGGACAGACGAGAATTAACACTGAAGCTTTCTTT.